The 30 T cell receptor beta chains listed next were all sequenced from one sample in a study of T-cell memory formation after mild COVID-19 (dated by TCRdb to the early 2020s). Preparation of the library involved 5' RACE. Sequencer: Illumina NovaSeq 6000. In-frame beta chains were kept once TCRdb had trimmed the public reads at Q25 with fastp and called clones with MiXCR. CDR3 protein duplicates are merged, each entry listing the most common genes and DNA. The sample contains approximately 190,000 distinct CDR3 sequences, around 17% of them found a single time. Of the sample, 2.4% is held by the ten largest clones. Sequencing used PBMCs or a T cell subset sorted from them (not recorded which). These receptors came from an adult woman who had mild COVID-19 (a few samples of this study predate the infection). The sample titles of this study are shuffled in the database, so cell type and time point are left out; the donor was told from shared clones.

The rearrangement joins TRBV29-1 to TRBJ1-2, with D possibly TRBD1 on 5 matching bases. CDR1 is SQVTM and CDR2 is ANQGSEA in the germline V gene. V was shortened by 4 bases and J by 4 bases, with 16 bases between the two germline ends. This CDR3 has 14 residues. Here the CDR3 reads CSVAVQGGLYGYTF. The CDR3 DNA reads as TGCAGCGTTGCAGTTCAGGGAGGGCTCTATGGCTACACCTTC.

This clonotype was recorded a few times. The DNA for the CDR3 is TGTGCCAGCTTTCCGACAGCGAACACCGGGGAGCTGTTTTTT. It translates to CASFPTANTGELFF. This chain links TRBV6-5 with TRBJ2-2; possible D gene TRBD1, 5 bases. CDR3 size: 14 residues. The germline CDR1 and CDR2 sequences are MNHEY and SVGAGI. Trimming took off 8 bases at V and 0 bases at J, with 10 bases between the two ends.

This clonotype has a handful of counts. CDR3 sequence reads: CASSVASYNEQFF. CDR3 bases: TGTGCCAGCAGTGTTGCGAGCTACAATGAGCAGTTCTTC. The chain employs TRBV6-2 or TRBV6-3 and TRBJ2-1; D call uncertain. The CDR3 covers 13 residues. The germline gives CDR1 MNHEY, CDR2 SVGEGT. The germline V and J ends were trimmed by 5 bases and 3 bases, with 8 bases remaining between them.

The chain employs TRBV24-1 and TRBJ2-5; weak D call: TRBD1 (7 bases). CDR1 and CDR2 (germline): KGHDR, SFDVKD. The germline V and J ends were trimmed by 7 bases and 5 bases, with 19 bases remaining between them. The CDR3 has 15 amino acids. The CDR3 sequence: CATSVNQGGSETQYF. The DNA of the CDR3 is TGTGCCACCAGCGTAAATCAGGGGGGCAGCGAGACCCAGTACTTC.

The rearrangement links TRBV6-1 to TRBJ2-7; the match to TRBD2 covers 11 bases. The CDR3 sequence is 14 residues long. Germline V gene data show CDR1 as MNHNS and CDR2 as SASEGT. V lost 7 bases, J lost 6 bases, and 8 bases stayed unmatched. CDR3 residues: CASTQTSGSREQYF. In DNA form, the CDR3 reads TGTGCCAGCACCCAAACTAGCGGGAGCCGCGAGCAGTACTTC.

This clonotype has more than one count but fewer than ten. V gene TRBV6-2 or TRBV6-3 combines with J gene TRBJ2-3; 9 bases match TRBD1. J gave up 4 bases and V 5 bases, and 10 bases lay outside the gene matches. The CDR3 spans 16 residues. Germline CDR1 reads MNHEY; CDR2 reads SVGEGT. The CDR3 region is CASSATGTGKSDTQYF. Here the CDR3 DNA reads TGTGCCAGCAGTGCGACCGGGACAGGGAAATCAGATACGCAGTATTTT.

J is TRBJ2-7 and V is TRBV2; D is perhaps TRBD1 or TRBD2 (5 bases each). The CDR3 is 13 amino acids. V dropped 8 bases and J dropped 5 bases, with 16 bases sitting between them. Germline-derived CDR1 and CDR2 are SNHLY and FYNNEI. CDR3 coding DNA: TGTGCCAGCCGGGACCTAAGGGGAGACGAGCAGTACTTC. It specifies CASRDLRGDEQYF.

The chain carries TRBV20-1 and TRBJ1-1; D ambiguous. Germline V gene sequence: CDR1 DFQATT, CDR2 SNEGSKA (reference sequence). The CDR3 is 14 amino acids. V dropped 4 bases and J dropped 4 bases, with 16 bases sitting between them. The CDR3 region is CSATPRPLRTEAFF. The CDR3 nucleotides read TGCAGTGCTACGCCCAGACCGCTGCGCACTGAAGCTTTCTTT.

The V and J genes are TRBV12-3 or TRBV12-4 and TRBJ1-2; D not certain. V dropped 3 bases and J dropped 4 bases, with 6 bases sitting between them. The CDR3 runs 12 residues. Written as DNA, the CDR3 is TGTGCCAGCAGTTTGGCGTTCTATGGCTACACCTTC. Protein product: CASSLAFYGYTF.

This chain joins TRBV29-1 and TRBJ1-1; no firm D call. The V end was cut by 5 bases, the J end by 0 bases, with 7 bases between. This CDR3 has 12 amino acids. The germline gives CDR1 SQVTM, CDR2 ANQGSEA. The CDR3 reads CSVPLVNTEAFF. Here the CDR3 DNA reads TGCAGCGTTCCCCTCGTGAACACTGAAGCTTTCTTT.

The genes are TRBV4-2 and TRBJ1-6; unclear D gene. Germline V gives CDR1 LGHNA, CDR2 YNFKEQ. The CDR3 extends over 14 amino acids. V dropped 6 bases and J dropped 7 bases, with 13 bases sitting between them. CDR3 sequence (DNA): TGTGCCAGCAGTGTTTTCGCGGGGAATTCACCCCTCCACTTT. It codes for CASSVFAGNSPLHF.

This clonotype occurred a few times. V gene TRBV2 combines with J gene TRBJ1-4, with 7 nucleotides matching TRBD1. The CDR3 has 16 amino acids. With 6 bases clipped from V and 6 bases from J, the junction kept 13 bases outside the gene matches. Germline assignment: CDR1 SNHLY and CDR2 FYNNEI. CDR3 sequence reads: CASSPRQGGNYEKLFF. DNA of the CDR3: TGTGCCAGCAGCCCCAGACAGGGTGGGAATTATGAAAAACTGTTTTTT.

This clonotype was recorded a few times. The chain is built from TRBV4-2 and TRBJ2-3, with TRBD2 matching over 9 bases. CDR3 length: 17 residues. V lost 4 bases, J lost 4 bases, and 12 bases stayed unmatched. CDR1 and CDR2 (germline): LGHNA, YNFKEQ. CDR3 nucleotides: TGTGCCAGCAGCCCCTCCGGCGGGAGGGGCTCCTCAGATACGCAGTATTTT. Translating it yields CASSPSGGRGSSDTQYF.

The gene calls are TRBV25-1 and TRBJ2-5; D gene unclear. V lost 4 bases and J 7 bases, leaving 10 bases between the germline ends. The germline V gene has CDR1 MGHDK and CDR2 SYGVNS. CDR3 size: 12 residues. The CDR3 nucleotides are TGTGCCAGCAGTGCGGACCTTGGGACCCAGTACTTC. Its protein product is CASSADLGTQYF.

This clonotype appeared many times. The gene calls are TRBV25-1 and TRBJ2-7, with D maybe TRBD1 (6 bases). V was pared by 4 bases and J by 7 bases, with 11 bases between. The V gene's germline CDR1 is MGHDK and CDR2 SYGVNS. The CDR3 sequence is 12 residues long. The CDR3 bases are TGTGCCAGCAGTGGCCGAACAGGGGAGCAGTACTTC. It translates to CASSGRTGEQYF.

This clonotype was counted ten times or more. The V call is TRBV27, the J call TRBJ1-1; possible D gene TRBD1, 6 bases. V dropped 2 bases and J dropped 4 bases, with 8 bases sitting between them. Per the germline V gene, CDR1 is MNHEY and CDR2 is SMNVEV (reference sequence). The CDR3 consists of 13 residues. CDR3 nucleotides: TGTGCCAGCAGTTTAAGGGGGTCCACTGAAGCTTTCTTT. This sequence encodes CASSLRGSTEAFF.

The CDR3, as DNA: TGCAGTGCTACAGAGCGATACAATGAGCAGTTCTTC. Residues: CSATERYNEQFF. V gene TRBV20-1 combines with J gene TRBJ2-1; D ambiguous. CDR1 is DFQATT and CDR2 is SNEGSKA in the germline V gene (reference sequence). The CDR3 consists of 12 residues. Deletions cut 4 bases from V and 4 bases from J, with 8 bases between.

This clonotype was observed a handful of times. This chain links TRBV7-9 with TRBJ2-1; TRBD2 matches 14 bases. Trimming at V came to 8 bases and at J to 2 bases, leaving 14 bases not matched to a gene. In germline, CDR1 is SEHNR, CDR2 FQNEAQ (reference sequence). CDR3 length: 19 amino acids. The CDR3 region has the DNA TGTGCCAGCGCCGGGACTAGCGGGAGAGAAGAGGGGACCTACAATGAGCAGTTCTTC. The encoded protein is CASAGTSGREEGTYNEQFF.

This chain connects TRBV7-3 to TRBJ2-2, with no clear D. V was cut by 2 bases and J by 4 bases, with 11 bases left in between. The CDR3 is 15 amino acids. Germline lookup yields CDR1 SGHTA and CDR2 FQGTGA. The CDR3 loop reads CASSLGGASTGELFF. The DNA of the CDR3 is TGTGCCAGCAGCTTAGGTGGAGCGAGCACCGGGGAGCTGTTTTTT.

This clonotype was counted only a few times. The chain employs TRBV3-1 and TRBJ1-4, with D perhaps TRBD1 (6 bases). From germline, CDR1 is LGHDT and CDR2 YNNKEL (reference sequence). Trimming took 4 bases from V and 8 from J, leaving 14 bases between them. CDR3 length equals 14 residues. The CDR3 sequence: CASSPGHRGEKLFF. CDR3 nucleotides: TGTGCCAGCAGCCCGGGACACCGAGGGGAAAAACTGTTTTTT.

The chain is built from TRBV5-1 and TRBJ2-6, with 8 bases fitting TRBD1. This CDR3 comprises 17 residues. V lost 0 bases, J lost 2 bases, and 4 bases stayed unmatched. Germline V gene data show CDR1 as SGHRS and CDR2 as YFSETQ. The CDR3 DNA sequence: TGCGCCAGCAGCTTGGGGGACAGGTTAGCTGGGGCCAACGTCCTGACTTTC. Residues: CASSLGDRLAGANVLTF.

CDR3: CSVGREITEAFF. CDR3 coding DNA: TGCAGCGTTGGCAGGGAGATCACTGAAGCTTTCTTT. This rearrangement joins TRBV29-1 to TRBJ1-1; possible D gene TRBD1, 5 bases. There are 12 residues in the CDR3. The germline V and J ends were trimmed by 4 bases and 4 bases, with 10 bases remaining between them. CDR1 SQVTM and CDR2 ANQGSEA come from the germline V gene.

The chain combines TRBV20-1 with TRBJ1-5; the match to TRBD1 covers 7 bases. Germline CDR1 DFQATT, CDR2 SNEGSKA (reference sequence). The CDR3 is made up of 14 amino acids. V lost 0 bases and J lost 8; bases outside the gene matches: 7. CDR3 region: CSAREGSGGKPQHF. CDR3 nucleotide sequence: TGCAGTGCTAGAGAGGGGTCAGGGGGTAAGCCCCAGCATTTT.

The rearrangement uses TRBV7-8 and TRBJ2-7; D gene uncertain. The CDR3 is made up of 16 amino acids. V was cut by 1 base and J by 0 bases, with 13 bases left in between. CDR1 is SGHVS, CDR2 FQNEAQ, per germline. The CDR3 nucleotides are TGTGCCAGCAGCTTAGGAGCCAGTAGGGTCTCCTACGAGCAGTACTTC. This gives the protein CASSLGASRVSYEQYF.

Many counts were recorded for this clonotype. The chain combines TRBV12-3 or TRBV12-4 with TRBJ2-7; no firm D call. V shed 5 bases and J shed 7 bases, with 12 bases lying between them. This CDR3 region has 12 residues. CDR3 protein: CASSEIMGEQYF. The CDR3 nucleotides are TGTGCCAGCAGTGAAATCATGGGAGAGCAGTACTTC.

This clonotype was detected once. The J gene is TRBJ1-1, the V gene TRBV29-1; the D is unclear. Germline V gene lookup returns CDR1 SQVTM and CDR2 ANQGSEA. Between the trimmed V and J ends, which lost 8 bases and 6 bases, there was a span of 16 bases. The CDR3 has 12 residues. Written as DNA, the CDR3 is TGCAGCTCCCGGGAGGGTAGGGCTGAAGCTTTCTTT. Protein: CSSREGRAEAFF.

V and J are TRBV20-1 and TRBJ2-3; TRBD1 matches at 7 bases. With V trimmed by 3 bases and J by 6 bases, 9 bases remained unmatched. CDR1 is DFQATT, CDR2 SNEGSKA, per germline (reference sequence). CDR3 size: 14 residues. For the CDR3, the DNA is TGCAGTGCTAGTAAGGGGGCCCGAGGGGATACGCAGTATTTT. Protein: CSASKGARGDTQYF.

There are a few counts of this clonotype. V and J are TRBV14 and TRBJ2-1, with TRBD2 identical over 14 bases. Germline lookup yields CDR1 SGHDN and CDR2 FVKESK. The CDR3 has 18 amino acids. Losses at the gene ends were 2 bases for V and 8 bases for J; bases not matched to a gene: 11. The CDR3 region is CASSQRPGLAGVSHEQFF. The DNA of the CDR3 is TGTGCCAGCAGCCAAAGGCCGGGACTAGCGGGAGTAAGTCATGAGCAGTTCTTC.

This clonotype was seen many times. The chain recombines TRBV18 with TRBJ1-1; the D is unclear. CDR3 length equals 13 residues. Germline values: CDR1 KGHSH, CDR2 LQKENI. Trimming stripped 5 bases from V and 1 base from J, with 8 bases between. The CDR3 nucleotides read TGTGCCAGCTCATCGACACAGAACACTGAAGCTTTCTTT. Translation gives CASSSTQNTEAFF.

In its sample, this clonotype was seen a few times. This sequence joins TRBV19 and TRBJ1-3; D gene unclear. Germline assignment: CDR1 LNHDA and CDR2 SQIVND (reference sequence). The germline V and J ends were trimmed by 2 bases and 0 bases, with 8 bases remaining between them. This CDR3 has 15 amino acids. In DNA, the CDR3 is TGTGCCAGTAGTATATATGCGGACTCTGGAAACACCATATATTTT. Its translation is CASSIYADSGNTIYF.